This T cell receptor (beta chain) was recorded in a study of graft-versus-host responses after intestinal transplantation. Across the study: Each recipient received a multivisceral, liver-intestinal, or isolated intestinal graft.

Profiled with immunoSEQ multiplex PCR; TCRdb holds only in-frame clones, not every one. The data contain some 84,000 clones, around 80% of them singletons. The CDR3 has 14 residues. Trimming cost V 4 bases and J 2 bases, with 11 bases left between them. Germline V gene sequence: CDR1 MDHEN, CDR2 SYDVKM. Regarding this clone: Its target is unknown.

The material sequenced was unstimulated CD4+ T cells sorted from spleen or lymph node cells, taken before intestinal transplant. J is TRBJ1-2 and V is TRBV28; D gene uncertain. This receptor was taken from a human donor who received an intestinal transplant. CDR3 protein: CASSSPHSNYGYTF. The CDR3 bases are TGTGCCAGCAGTTCCCCCCACAGCAACTATGGCTACACCTTC.